This T cell receptor beta chain is from a study of blood T cell repertoires in COVID-19. Study overall: Samples came from the United States, Italy and Spain, spanning acute and convalescent COVID-19. PBMCs, B-cell-depleted T cells, or T cells provided the cDNA or gDNA that made up the material.

V was pared by 1 base and J by 2 bases, with 12 bases between. Germline V gene sequence: CDR1 SGHRS, CDR2 YFSETQ. This CDR3 has 15 residues. Per the original data handling: Amplification of reference gene primers was used by the study to estimate nucleated cell counts. Generated by immunoSEQ multiplex PCR, the TCRdb table keeps only in-frame clones and is missing some. V, J and clone size are taken as reported in that table, and D and trimming were inferred from the DNA itself. Among approximately 76,000 clones listed, approximately 80% were seen once. The receptor's source is a man between 50 and 59 years old with acute or convalescent COVID-19. Sequenced: peripheral blood. The chain carries TRBV5-1 and TRBJ2-5, with D uncertain. The CDR3 sequence: CASSLYPRSQETQYF. CDR3 DNA sequence: TGCGCCAGCAGCTTGTACCCCAGATCGCAAGAGACCCAGTACTTC. Using reference TRBV5-1 and TRBJ2-5 for the parts outside the CDR3, the full variable domain is KAGVTQTPRYLIKTRGQQVTLSCSPISGHRSVSWYQQTPGQGLQFLFEYFSETQRNKGNFPGRFSGRQFSNSRSEMNVSTLELGDSALYLCASSLYPRSQETQYFGPGTRLLVL.